One and the same sample provided the 26 T cell receptor beta chains below, sequenced in a study of blood T cell repertoires in COVID-19. Data came from immunoSEQ multiplex PCR; TCRdb stores just in-frame clones and leaves some out. The top ten clones hold approximately 11% of a sample with 150,000 to 200,000 clones, approximately 85% of them seen once. Sequencing used peripheral blood. All receptors derive from a human donor with active or convalescent COVID-19. The donor label of this sample is uncertain.

The V call is TRBV19, the J call TRBJ2-7; D is perhaps TRBD1 (9 bases). This CDR3 is built from 16 residues. V was trimmed by 6 bases and J by 0 bases, leaving 18 bases between them. CDR1 is LNHDA and CDR2 is SQIVND in the germline V gene (reference sequence). CDR3 in DNA: TGTGCCAGTAGCCGCGGGGGGACAGGGAGCTCCTACGAGCAGTACTTC. Translation gives CASSRGGTGSSYEQYF.

The chain is built from TRBV2 and TRBJ2-1; 13 bases match TRBD2. CDR3 length: 16 amino acids. V dropped 2 bases and J dropped 7; count of bases not matched to a gene: 5. Looked up from germline, CDR1 is SNHLY and CDR2 is FYNNEI. The CDR3 loop reads CASSERTSGRGNEQFF. The CDR3 DNA follows: TGTGCCAGCAGTGAAAGAACTAGCGGGAGGGGGAATGAGCAGTTCTTC. The full variable domain, rest sourced from reference TRBV2 and TRBJ2-1, is EPEVTQTPSHQVTQMGQEVILRCVPISNHLYFYWYRQILGQKVEFLVSFYNNEISEKSEIFDDQFSVERPDGSNFTLKIRSTKLEDSAMYFCASSERTSGRGNEQFFGPGTRLTVL.

This clone was observed once. The chain is built from TRBV2 and TRBJ1-1; D not resolved. The CDR3 sequence is 13 residues long. Germline V gives CDR1 SNHLY, CDR2 FYNNEI. Trimming took off 4 bases at V and 7 bases at J, with 13 bases between the two ends. CDR3 DNA sequence: TGTGCCAGCAGTGTTATGCGGGCAGGTGAAGCTTTCTTT. As protein: CASSVMRAGEAFF.

This clone has a single count. The chain combines TRBV3-1 (or the pseudogene TRBV3-2) with TRBJ2-5; the match to TRBD2 covers 12 bases. The CDR3 is made up of 15 amino acids. V dropped 3 bases and J dropped 5; count of bases not matched to a gene: 4. Looked up from germline, CDR1 is LGHDT and CDR2 is YNNKEL (reference sequence). CDR3 sequence (DNA): TGTGCCAGCAGCCAGGCCGGGACTAGCGGGGAGACCCAGTACTTC. It is translated as CASSQAGTSGETQYF.

V is TRBV6-5 and J is TRBJ1-5; D remains unclear. CDR1 MNHEY and CDR2 SVGAGI come from the germline V gene. The CDR3 contains 13 residues. V was pared by 3 bases and J by 7 bases, with 10 bases between. In DNA, the CDR3 is TGTGCCAGCAGTTATTCCTCGGGGCAGCCCCAGCATTTT. It specifies CASSYSSGQPQHF.

The chain is built from TRBV3-1 (or the pseudogene TRBV3-2) and TRBJ2-5; D ambiguous. Trimming removed 3 bases from V and 1 base from J, with 6 bases in between. Germline assignment: CDR1 LGHDT and CDR2 YNNKEL (reference sequence). This CDR3 is built from 13 residues. DNA for the CDR3: TGTGCCAGCAGCCAGCGGCCCCAAGAGACCCAGTACTTC. Translation: CASSQRPQETQYF.

The chain uses TRBV5-1 and TRBJ2-6; 8 bases map to TRBD1. After removal of 4 bases from V and 0 bases from J, the junction contained 15 bases not matched to a gene. Germline CDR1 SGHRS, CDR2 YFSETQ. The CDR3 runs 20 residues. This CDR3 reads CASSRINIRGPHSGANVLTF. CDR3 coding DNA: TGCGCCAGCAGCCGAATAAACATCAGGGGGCCCCACTCTGGGGCCAACGTCCTGACTTTC.

This clone has more than one count but fewer than ten. V usage is TRBV4-1 and J usage is TRBJ2-7; possible D gene TRBD2, 7 bases. Germline V gene data show CDR1 as MGHRA and CDR2 as YSYEKL. The CDR3 is 14 residues long. Trimming left V 0 bases short and J 5 bases short, with 11 bases between. The CDR3 DNA reads TGCGCCAGCAGCCAAGATCGGGGGGCCGACGAGCAGTACTTC. This translates into CASSQDRGADEQYF.

This clone was seen a single time. CDR3 loop: CASKIGTTGNTIYF. CDR3 DNA: TGTGCCAGTAAGATCGGGACAACGGGAAACACCATATATTTT. The chain employs TRBV19 and TRBJ1-3; D may be TRBD1 (6 bases). Trimming left V 7 bases short and J 4 bases short, with 14 bases between. The CDR3 runs 14 residues. In germline, CDR1 is LNHDA, CDR2 SQIVND (reference sequence).

This chain uses TRBV18 with TRBJ1-1; 9 bases align to TRBD1. The germline V gene encodes CDR1 KGHSH and CDR2 LQKENI. With 5 bases clipped from V and 1 base from J, the junction kept 2 bases outside the gene matches. The CDR3 consists of 14 residues. The CDR3 DNA follows: TGTGCCAGCTCAGCGGGACAGGGGAACACTGAAGCTTTCTTT. Residues: CASSAGQGNTEAFF.

A few counts support this clone. This chain uses TRBV28 with TRBJ1-1; D is perhaps TRBD1 (5 bases). Germline V gene sequence: CDR1 MDHEN, CDR2 SYDVKM. V gave up 3 bases and J gave up 5 bases, with 16 bases separating them. CDR3 size: 15 residues. CDR3 nucleotides: TGTGCCAGCAGTTTTCCCCTGACAGTTGGGACTGAAGCTTTCTTT. This codes for CASSFPLTVGTEAFF.

This clone was seen a single time. The chain employs TRBV28 and TRBJ1-2, with D possibly matching TRBD1 (5 bases). The CDR3 is 15 amino acids. V was trimmed by 5 bases and J by 7 bases, leaving 20 bases between them. Looked up from germline, CDR1 is MDHEN and CDR2 is SYDVKM. CDR3 nucleotide sequence: TGTGCCAGCAGTCCCCCCCCGTGGACGGGGGGTGGCTACACCTTC. It translates to CASSPPPWTGGGYTF.

The CDR3 is CASSSRTGGQVHNEQFF. CDR3 sequence (DNA): TGCGCCAGCAGCTCACGGACAGGGGGTCAAGTCCACAATGAGCAGTTCTTC. The gene calls are TRBV5-1 and TRBJ2-1, with TRBD1 matching 10 bases. With V trimmed by 3 bases and J by 5 bases, 11 bases remained unmatched. The CDR3 contains 17 residues. The germline V gene has CDR1 SGHRS and CDR2 YFSETQ. The full variable domain, completed using reference TRBV5-1 and TRBJ2-1, is KAGVTQTPRYLIKTRGQQVTLSCSPISGHRSVSWYQQTPGQGLQFLFEYFSETQRNKGNFPGRFSGRQFSNSRSEMNVSTLELGDSALYLCASSSRTGGQVHNEQFFGPGTRLTVL.

The chain combines TRBV18 with TRBJ2-2; 7 bases line up with TRBD1. This CDR3 comprises 16 residues. V gave up 0 bases and J gave up 1 base; unmatched junction bases: 2. In germline, CDR1 is KGHSH, CDR2 LQKENI. The CDR3 is CASSPPGTVNTGELFF. CDR3 nucleotide sequence: TGTGCCAGCTCACCACCCGGGACAGTGAACACCGGGGAGCTGTTTTTT.

This clone showed up just a few times. V and J are TRBV7-9 and TRBJ1-4; 9 positions match TRBD1. J was trimmed by 7 bases and V by 10 bases; bases with no gene match: 13. Germline CDR1 reads SEHNR; CDR2 reads FQNEAQ (reference sequence). This CDR3 is 15 amino acids long. In nucleotides, the CDR3 is TGTGCCACCCGACAGGGGGGCGTATTGGGTGAAAAACTGTTTTTT. Its translation is CATRQGGVLGEKLFF.

The chain recombines TRBV27 with TRBJ2-1; a possible D gene is TRBD2 (6 bases). This CDR3 has 14 residues. CDR1 and CDR2 from the germline V gene are MNHEY and SMNVEV (reference sequence). V was cut by 4 bases and J by 6 bases, with 13 bases left in between. The DNA for the CDR3 is TGTGCCAGCAGTTCCCCCCATAGCGGCAATGAGCAGTTCTTC. Translation: CASSSPHSGNEQFF.

The chain uses TRBV29-1 and TRBJ2-7; D gene unclear. This CDR3 contains 11 residues. Trimming removed 4 bases at V and 4 bases at J, with 8 bases between. Per the germline V gene, CDR1 is SQVTM and CDR2 is ANQGSEA. The CDR3 loop is CSVADTYEQYF. For the CDR3, the DNA is TGCAGCGTTGCCGACACGTACGAGCAGTACTTC.

This chain joins TRBV2 and TRBJ2-5, with TRBD2 matching over 13 bases. This CDR3 spans 16 amino acids. The junction had 15 bases not matched to a gene; V was cut back by 10 bases and J by 7 bases. The V gene's germline CDR1 is SNHLY and CDR2 FYNNEI. The chain's CDR3 is CATTNKLAGGTGTQYF. The CDR3 bases are TGTGCCACGACAAATAAACTAGCGGGGGGGACGGGGACCCAGTACTTC. Variable domain in full (rest from reference TRBV2 and TRBJ2-5): EPEVTQTPSHQVTQMGQEVILRCVPISNHLYFYWYRQILGQKVEFLVSFYNNEISEKSEIFDDQFSVERPDGSNFTLKIRSTKLEDSAMYFCATTNKLAGGTGTQYFGPGTRLLVL.

V is TRBV19 and J is TRBJ2-7; D gene unclear. Per the germline V gene, CDR1 is LNHDA and CDR2 is SQIVND (reference sequence). V lost 9 bases and J 5 bases, leaving 17 bases between the germline ends. The CDR3 sequence is 13 residues long. The CDR3 region has the DNA TGTGCCAGCGCCATATCGAGTAATAACGAGCAGTACTTC. This gives the protein CASAISSNNEQYF.

The chain recombines TRBV24-1 with TRBJ2-2, with 7 bases that match TRBD1. Germline V gene data show CDR1 as KGHDR and CDR2 as SFDVKD. The CDR3 has 18 amino acids. With V trimmed by 1 base and J by 1 base, 8 bases remained unmatched. CDR3 sequence (DNA): TGTGCCACCAGTGATTTCAGTGGCAGGACAGGGAACACCGGGGAGCTGTTTTTT. The encoded protein is CATSDFSGRTGNTGELFF.

V is TRBV4-3 and J is TRBJ2-3; 7 bases agree with TRBD1. The germline gives CDR1 LGHNA, CDR2 YSLEER. This CDR3 comprises 15 residues. Losses at the gene ends were 4 bases for V and 6 bases for J; bases not matched to a gene: 10. The CDR3 loop reads CASSLVITGEDTQYF. CDR3 nucleotide sequence: TGCGCCAGCAGCCTAGTTATCACAGGGGAGGATACGCAGTATTTT.

This clone appeared once. The rearrangement links TRBV18 to TRBJ2-3, with TRBD2 identical over 14 bases. Trimming cost V 3 bases and J 8 bases; bases outside gene matches: 7. The germline CDR1 and CDR2 sequences are KGHSH and LQKENI. The CDR3 sequence is 16 residues long. CDR3 nucleotides: TGTGCCAGCTCACCGGGGACTAGCGGGGGCGTTAGTACGCAGTATTTT. Encoded protein: CASSPGTSGGVSTQYF.

The V call is TRBV6-6, the J call TRBJ1-3; TRBD1 matches 9 bases. The CDR3 has 15 amino acids. Germline assignment: CDR1 MNHNY and CDR2 SVGAGI (reference sequence). V was pared by 6 bases and J by 2 bases, with 5 bases of the junction left unmatched. The CDR3 is CASSPGQGAGNTIYF. The CDR3 DNA reads TGTGCCAGCAGCCCGGGACAGGGAGCTGGAAACACCATATATTTT.

The CDR3 coding sequence is TGTGCCAGCAGCGGACCGGGCCCAGGGCATTCACCCCTCCACTTT. It encodes CASSGPGPGHSPLHF. The chain carries TRBV27 and TRBJ1-6; D is possibly TRBD1 (5 bases). Germline-derived CDR1 and CDR2 are MNHEY and SMNVEV (reference sequence). V gave up 6 bases and J gave up 8 bases, with 17 bases separating them. The CDR3 is made up of 15 amino acids.

The chain combines TRBV3-1 (or the pseudogene TRBV3-2) with TRBJ2-7; 8 bases map to TRBD2. V gave up 6 bases and J gave up 6 bases; unmatched junction bases: 13. CDR3 size: 15 residues. Germline V CDR1 and CDR2: LGHDT, YNNKEL (reference sequence). The CDR3 reads CASSPWSLAGGEQYF. The CDR3 region has the DNA TGTGCCAGCAGTCCCTGGTCGCTAGCGGGTGGCGAGCAGTACTTC.

The chain uses TRBV30 and TRBJ1-2; 7 bases are shared with TRBD1. V shed 8 bases, J shed 4 bases, and the junction held 10 bases outside the gene matches. CDR3 length: 13 residues. The germline V gene encodes CDR1 GTSNPN and CDR2 SVGIG (reference sequence). The CDR3 sequence is CAGLDRTSYGYTF. CDR3 sequence (DNA): TGTGCCGGATTGGACAGGACTTCCTATGGCTACACCTTC. Variable domain in full (rest from reference TRBV30 and TRBJ1-2): SQTIHQWPATLVQPVGSPLSLECTVEGTSNPNLYWYRQAAGRGLQLLFYSVGIGQISSEVPQNLSASRPQDRQFILSSKKLLLSDSGFYLCAGLDRTSYGYTFGSGTRLTVV.